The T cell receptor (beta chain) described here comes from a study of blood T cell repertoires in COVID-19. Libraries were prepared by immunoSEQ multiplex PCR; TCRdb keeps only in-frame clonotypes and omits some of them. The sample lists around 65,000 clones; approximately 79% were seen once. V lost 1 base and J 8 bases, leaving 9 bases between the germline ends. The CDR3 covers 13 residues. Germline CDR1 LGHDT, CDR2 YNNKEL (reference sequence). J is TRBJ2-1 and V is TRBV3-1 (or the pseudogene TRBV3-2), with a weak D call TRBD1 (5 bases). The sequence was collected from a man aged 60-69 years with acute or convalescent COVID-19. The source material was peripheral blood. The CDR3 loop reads CASSQAGIDEQFF. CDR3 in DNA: TGTGCCAGCAGCCAAGCAGGGATTGATGAGCAGTTCTTC.